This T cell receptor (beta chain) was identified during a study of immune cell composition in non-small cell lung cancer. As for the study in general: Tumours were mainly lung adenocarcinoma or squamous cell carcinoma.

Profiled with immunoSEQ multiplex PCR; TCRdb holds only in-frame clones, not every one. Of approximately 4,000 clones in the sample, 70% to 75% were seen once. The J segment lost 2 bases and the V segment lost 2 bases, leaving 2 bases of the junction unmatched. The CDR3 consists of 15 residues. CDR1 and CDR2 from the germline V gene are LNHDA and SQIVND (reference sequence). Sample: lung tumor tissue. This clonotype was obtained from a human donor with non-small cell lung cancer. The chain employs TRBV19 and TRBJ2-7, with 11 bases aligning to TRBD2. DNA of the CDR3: TGTGCCAGTAGTATACGACTAGCGGGACCCTACGAGCAGTACTTC. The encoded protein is CASSIRLAGPYEQYF.